Listed here is a single T cell receptor (beta chain). Sequencing used immunoSEQ multiplex PCR; TCRdb keeps in-frame clones, though not all of them. There are fewer than 60,000 clones in the sample; roughly 90% occur only once, and around 3.3% lies in the top ten. CDR3 size: 15 residues. V was clipped by 6 bases and J by 3 bases; unmatched bases: 4. Germline values: CDR1 SNHLY, CDR2 FYNNEI. The data were obtained in a study of T cell changes during pregnancy in multiple sclerosis. The genes are TRBV2 and TRBJ2-5; 13 bases align to TRBD2. The origin of this receptor is a female donor in good health, enrolled as a control in a pregnancy study. The sequences come from peripheral blood, collected after pregnancy. For the CDR3, the DNA is TGTGCCAGCAGCTTGACTAGCGGGAGGAAAGAGACCCAGTACTTC. Translating it yields CASSLTSGRKETQYF. Using reference TRBV2 and TRBJ2-5 for the parts outside the CDR3, the full variable domain is EPEVTQTPSHQVTQMGQEVILRCVPISNHLYFYWYRQILGQKVEFLVSFYNNEISEKSEIFDDQFSVERPDGSNFTLKIRSTKLEDSAMYFCASSLTSGRKETQYFGPGTRLLVL.